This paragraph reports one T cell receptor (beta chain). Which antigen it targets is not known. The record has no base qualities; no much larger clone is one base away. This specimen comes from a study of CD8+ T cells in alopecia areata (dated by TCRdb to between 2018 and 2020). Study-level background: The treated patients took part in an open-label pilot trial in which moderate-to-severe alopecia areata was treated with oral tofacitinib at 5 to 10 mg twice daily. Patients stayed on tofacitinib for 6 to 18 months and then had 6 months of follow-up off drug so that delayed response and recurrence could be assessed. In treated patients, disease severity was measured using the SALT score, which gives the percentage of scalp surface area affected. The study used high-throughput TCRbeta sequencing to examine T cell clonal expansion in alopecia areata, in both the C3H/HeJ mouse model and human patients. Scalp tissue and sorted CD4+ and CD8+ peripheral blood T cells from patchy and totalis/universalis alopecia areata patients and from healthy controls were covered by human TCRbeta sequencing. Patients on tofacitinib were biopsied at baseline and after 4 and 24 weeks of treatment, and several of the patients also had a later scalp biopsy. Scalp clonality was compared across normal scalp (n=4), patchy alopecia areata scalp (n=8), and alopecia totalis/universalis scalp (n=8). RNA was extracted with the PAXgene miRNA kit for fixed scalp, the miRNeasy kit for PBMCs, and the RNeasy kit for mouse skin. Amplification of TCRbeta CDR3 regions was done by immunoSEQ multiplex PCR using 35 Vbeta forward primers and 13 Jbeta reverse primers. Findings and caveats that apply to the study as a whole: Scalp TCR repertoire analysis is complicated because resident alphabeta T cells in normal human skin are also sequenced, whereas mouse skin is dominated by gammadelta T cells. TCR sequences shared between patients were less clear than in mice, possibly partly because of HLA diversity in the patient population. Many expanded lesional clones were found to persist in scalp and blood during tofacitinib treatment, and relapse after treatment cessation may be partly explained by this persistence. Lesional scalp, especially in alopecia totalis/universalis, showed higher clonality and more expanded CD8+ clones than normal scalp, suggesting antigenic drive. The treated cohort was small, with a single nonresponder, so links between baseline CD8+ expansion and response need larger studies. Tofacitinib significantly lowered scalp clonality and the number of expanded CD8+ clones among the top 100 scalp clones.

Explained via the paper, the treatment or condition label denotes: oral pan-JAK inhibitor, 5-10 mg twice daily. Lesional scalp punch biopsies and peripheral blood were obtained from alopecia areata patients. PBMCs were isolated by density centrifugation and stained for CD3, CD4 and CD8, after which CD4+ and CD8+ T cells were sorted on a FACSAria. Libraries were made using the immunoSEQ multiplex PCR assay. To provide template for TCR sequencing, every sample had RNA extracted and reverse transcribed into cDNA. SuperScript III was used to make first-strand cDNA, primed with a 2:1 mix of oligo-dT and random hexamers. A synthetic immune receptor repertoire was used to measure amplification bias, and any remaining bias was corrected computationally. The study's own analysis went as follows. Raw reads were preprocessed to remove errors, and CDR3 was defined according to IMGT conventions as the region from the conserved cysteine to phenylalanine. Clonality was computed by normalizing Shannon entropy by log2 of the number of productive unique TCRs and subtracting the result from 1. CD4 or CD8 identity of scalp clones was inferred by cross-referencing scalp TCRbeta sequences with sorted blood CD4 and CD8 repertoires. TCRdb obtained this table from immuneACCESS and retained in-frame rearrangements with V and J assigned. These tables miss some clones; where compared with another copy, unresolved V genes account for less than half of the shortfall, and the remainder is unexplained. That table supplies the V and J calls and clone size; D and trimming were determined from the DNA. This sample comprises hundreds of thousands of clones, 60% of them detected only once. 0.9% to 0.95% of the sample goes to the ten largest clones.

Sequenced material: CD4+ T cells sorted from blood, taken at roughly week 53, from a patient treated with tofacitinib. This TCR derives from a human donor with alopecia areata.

The DNA reads as follows: TGTGCCAGCAGCCCGGACAGATTCACAGATACGCAGTATTTT. Translated, this gives CASSPDRFTDTQYF. Recombination connected TRBV7-2 to TRBJ2-3; a weak D assignment points to TRBD1 (6 bases agree). CDR1 SGHTA and CDR2 FQGNSA are derived from the germline V gene. V is reduced by 5 bases and J by 2 bases, leaving a spacing of 11 bases between them. From cysteine to phenylalanine, the CDR3 is 14 amino acids long. Just the 42-base CDR3 DNA is kept, in frame starting at base 1.